This is a list of T cell receptor beta chains from one sample in a study of cytotoxic CD8 clonotypes in ibrutinib-treated CLL. Repertoires were generated with immunoSEQ multiplex PCR, while TCRdb's copy carries only in-frame clones and drops some. Seen here are approximately 200,000 clones, around 72% observed once, and the top ten hold around an eighth. The sequencing used PBMCs, collected after 24 months of ibrutinib treatment. Receptors originate from a human donor with chronic lymphocytic leukemia. Each CDR3 is given without its conserved first and last residue. The order of the fields is V gene, CDR3 length, J gene, clone size, CDR3 protein. The listing skips clone size in some rows; elsewhere it reads once, few, many or a size class.

TRBV27	13	TRBJ2-1	-	ASNTRWSSYNEQF
TRBV30	10	TRBJ2-1	-	AWRGDYNEQF
TRBV7-2	12	TRBJ1-1	-	ATTRQGVDTEAF
TRBV30	10	TRBJ1-2	-	ACNTGYYGYT
TRBV7-8	11	TRBJ1-1	-	ASSQDGNTEAF
TRBV4-1	14	TRBJ2-1	-	ASSQDRFRGLILQF
TRBV29-1	11	TRBJ1-2	few	SVGRRQAYGYT
TRBV7-8	14	TRBJ2-3	few	ASSWGAGSSTDTQY
TRBV5-6	11	TRBJ1-1	few	ASSLWRGTEAF
TRBV30	9	TRBJ2-7	once	AWSSRGREY
TRBV6-9	14	TRBJ2-7	-	ASNPQGGSPNLAQY
TRBV7-2	14	TRBJ2-2	-	ASSRTSGGNTGELF
TRBV7-9	17	TRBJ2-3	-	ASSFFTFSVAGVQDTQY
TRBV5-4	13	TRBJ1-2	-	ASSLGRGPYYGYT
TRBV4-2	14	TRBJ2-1	once	ASSQETSGYYNEQF
TRBV2	12	TRBJ2-5	-	ASIQGQSKETQY
TRBV2	13	TRBJ1-5	few	ASSERVTSNQPQH
TRBV7-3	11	TRBJ2-2	-	ASSTSNTGELF
TRBV5-4	14	TRBJ2-3	-	ASSLRAGGSTDTQY
TRBV10-3	13	TRBJ2-4	-	AISEASGRKNIQY
TRBV4-2	14	TRBJ2-3	few	ASSSRLAGDTDTQY
TRBV5-1	14	TRBJ2-2	-	ASSLGLAGVTGELF
TRBV11-2	16	TRBJ2-2	-	ASSPLAGDSSNTGELF
TRBV7-9	13	TRBJ2-5	-	ASSLWTGGDETQY
TRBV2	13	TRBJ2-2	-	ASSQHGRNTGELF
TRBV5-1	13	TRBJ2-6	-	ASSLESSGANVLT
TRBV29-1	12	TRBJ2-7	-	SVQKRLAGVEQY
TRBV7-9	14	TRBJ2-2	-	ASRGPDRVNTGELF
TRBV5-1	12	TRBJ2-5	few	ASSLAGGQQTQY
TRBV19	13	TRBJ2-7	-	ASSMGSGYSYEQY
TRBV5-1	15	TRBJ2-7	once	ASSLAGLGQGAREQY
TRBV9	13	TRBJ2-3	-	ASSPSGTSTDTQY
TRBV6-1	14	TRBJ1-2	-	ASSEAGQWVGHGYT
TRBV7-6	13	TRBJ2-7	-	ASSLFGGGPYEQY
TRBV19	11	TRBJ2-1	few	ASISGSYNEQF
TRBV16	11	TRBJ2-1	-	ASSLRDEIREF
TRBV27	15	TRBJ2-7	-	ASRLGTSALRGSEQY